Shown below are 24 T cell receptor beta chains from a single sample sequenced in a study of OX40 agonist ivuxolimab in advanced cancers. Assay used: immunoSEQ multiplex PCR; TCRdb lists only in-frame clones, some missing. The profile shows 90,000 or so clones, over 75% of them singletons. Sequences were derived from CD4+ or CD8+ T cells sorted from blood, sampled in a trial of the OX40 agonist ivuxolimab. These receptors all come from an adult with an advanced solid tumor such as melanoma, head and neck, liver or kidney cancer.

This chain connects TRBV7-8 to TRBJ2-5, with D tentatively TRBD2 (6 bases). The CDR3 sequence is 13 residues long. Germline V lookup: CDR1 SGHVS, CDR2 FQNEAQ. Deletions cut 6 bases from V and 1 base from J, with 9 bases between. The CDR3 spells CASSTGVQETQYF. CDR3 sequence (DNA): TGTGCCAGCAGTACGGGGGTCCAAGAGACCCAGTACTTC. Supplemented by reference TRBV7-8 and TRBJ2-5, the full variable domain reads GAGVSQSPRYKVAKRGQDVALRCDPISGHVSLFWYQQALGQGPEFLTYFQNEAQLDKSGLPSDRFFAERPEGSVSTLKIQRTQQEDSAVYLCASSTGVQETQYFGPGTRLLVL.

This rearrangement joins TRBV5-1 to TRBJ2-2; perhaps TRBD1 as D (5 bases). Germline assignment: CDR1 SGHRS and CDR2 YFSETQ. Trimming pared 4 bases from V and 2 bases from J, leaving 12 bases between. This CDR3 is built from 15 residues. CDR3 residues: CASSPFGANTGELFF. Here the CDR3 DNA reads TGCGCCAGCAGCCCTTTTGGGGCTAACACCGGGGAGCTGTTTTTT. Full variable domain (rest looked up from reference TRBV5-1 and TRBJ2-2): KAGVTQTPRYLIKTRGQQVTLSCSPISGHRSVSWYQQTPGQGLQFLFEYFSETQRNKGNFPGRFSGRQFSNSRSEMNVSTLELGDSALYLCASSPFGANTGELFFGEGSRLTVL.

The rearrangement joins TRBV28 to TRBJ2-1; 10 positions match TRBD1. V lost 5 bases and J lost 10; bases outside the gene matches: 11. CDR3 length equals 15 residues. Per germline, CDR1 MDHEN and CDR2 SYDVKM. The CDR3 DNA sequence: TGTGCCAGCAGTCGAATGGGACAGGGGACAATCGAGCAGTTCTTC. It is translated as CASSRMGQGTIEQFF.

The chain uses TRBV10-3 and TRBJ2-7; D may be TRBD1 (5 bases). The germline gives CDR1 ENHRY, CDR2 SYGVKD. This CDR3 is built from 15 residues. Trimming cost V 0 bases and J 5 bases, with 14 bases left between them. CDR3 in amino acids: CAISESNSGRDEQYF. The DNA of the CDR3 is TGTGCCATCAGTGAGTCGAATTCCGGCAGGGACGAGCAGTACTTC.

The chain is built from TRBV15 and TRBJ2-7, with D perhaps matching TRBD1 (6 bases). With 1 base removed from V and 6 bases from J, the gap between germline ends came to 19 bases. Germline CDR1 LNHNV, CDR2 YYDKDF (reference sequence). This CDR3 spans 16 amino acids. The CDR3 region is CATSRAPGIGGAEQYF. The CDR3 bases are TGTGCCACCAGCAGAGCGCCGGGAATTGGGGGCGCCGAGCAGTACTTC.

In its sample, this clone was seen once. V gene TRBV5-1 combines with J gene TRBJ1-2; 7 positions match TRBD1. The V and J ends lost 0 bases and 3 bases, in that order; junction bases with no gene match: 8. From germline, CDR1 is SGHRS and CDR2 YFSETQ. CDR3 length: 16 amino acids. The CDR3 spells CASSLGPTGMDYGYTF. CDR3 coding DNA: TGCGCCAGCAGCTTGGGCCCGACAGGGATGGACTATGGCTACACCTTC.

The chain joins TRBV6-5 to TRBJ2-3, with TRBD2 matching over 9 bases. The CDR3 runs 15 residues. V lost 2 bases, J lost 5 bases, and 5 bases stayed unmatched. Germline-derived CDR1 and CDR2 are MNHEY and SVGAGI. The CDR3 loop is CASSYTAGGIDTQYF. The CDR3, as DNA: TGTGCCAGCAGTTACACGGCGGGAGGGATAGATACGCAGTATTTT.

CDR3 coding DNA: TGTGCCAGCAGTGTGACTAGCGGGAGGACAAGAGGCTCCTACAATGAGCAGTTCTTC. This encodes CASSVTSGRTRGSYNEQFF. The rearrangement uses TRBV2 and TRBJ2-1; 13 bases line up with TRBD2. CDR3 length: 19 residues. In germline, CDR1 is SNHLY, CDR2 FYNNEI. J was trimmed by 0 bases and V by 4 bases; bases with no gene match: 9.

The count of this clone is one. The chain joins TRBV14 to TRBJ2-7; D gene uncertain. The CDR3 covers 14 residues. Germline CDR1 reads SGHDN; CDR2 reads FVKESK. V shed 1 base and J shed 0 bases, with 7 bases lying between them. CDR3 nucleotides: TGTGCCAGCAGCCAAGGGTGGGGCTCCTACGAGCAGTACTTC. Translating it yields CASSQGWGSYEQYF.

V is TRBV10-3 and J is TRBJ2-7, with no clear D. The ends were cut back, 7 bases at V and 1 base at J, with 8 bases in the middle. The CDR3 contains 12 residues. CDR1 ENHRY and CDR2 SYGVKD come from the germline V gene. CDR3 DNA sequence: TGTGCCATCAAGGGCAGTTCCTACGAGCAGTACTTC. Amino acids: CAIKGSSYEQYF.

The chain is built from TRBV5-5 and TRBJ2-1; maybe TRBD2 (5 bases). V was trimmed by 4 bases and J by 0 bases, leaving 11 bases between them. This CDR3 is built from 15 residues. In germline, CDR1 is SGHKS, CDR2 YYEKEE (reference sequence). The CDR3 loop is CASSLEGSSYNEQFF. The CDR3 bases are TGTGCCAGCAGCCTCGAGGGCAGCTCCTACAATGAGCAGTTCTTC.

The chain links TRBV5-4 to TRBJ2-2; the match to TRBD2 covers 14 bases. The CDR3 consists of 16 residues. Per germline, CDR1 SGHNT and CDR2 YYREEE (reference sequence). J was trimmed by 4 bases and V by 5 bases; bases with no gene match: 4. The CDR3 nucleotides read TGTGCCAGCAGTTCTGGACTAGCGGGAGGCACCGGGGAGCTGTTTTTT. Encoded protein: CASSSGLAGGTGELFF.

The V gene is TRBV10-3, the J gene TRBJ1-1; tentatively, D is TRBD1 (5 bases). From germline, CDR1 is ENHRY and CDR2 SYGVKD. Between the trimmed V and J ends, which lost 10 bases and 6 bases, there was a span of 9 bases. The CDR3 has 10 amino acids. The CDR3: CATWGAEAFF. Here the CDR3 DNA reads TGTGCCACCTGGGGGGCTGAAGCTTTCTTT.

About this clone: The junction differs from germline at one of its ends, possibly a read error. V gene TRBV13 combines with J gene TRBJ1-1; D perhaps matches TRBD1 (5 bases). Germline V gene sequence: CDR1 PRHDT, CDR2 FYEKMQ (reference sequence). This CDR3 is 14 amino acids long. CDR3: CASSLPGQDTEVFF. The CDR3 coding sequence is TGTGCCAGCAGCTTGCCCGGGCAGGACACTGAAGTTTTCTTT.

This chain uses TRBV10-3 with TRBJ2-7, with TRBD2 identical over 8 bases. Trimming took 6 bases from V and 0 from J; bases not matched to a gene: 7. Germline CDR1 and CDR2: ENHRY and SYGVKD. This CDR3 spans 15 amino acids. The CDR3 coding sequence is TGTGCCATCAGGGGAGTAGCGGGGATCTCCTACGAGCAGTACTTC. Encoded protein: CAIRGVAGISYEQYF.

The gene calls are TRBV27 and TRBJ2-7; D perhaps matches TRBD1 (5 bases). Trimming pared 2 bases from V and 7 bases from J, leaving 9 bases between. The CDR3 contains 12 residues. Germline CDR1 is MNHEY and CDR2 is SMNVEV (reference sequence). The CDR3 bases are TGTGCCAGCAGTTTACCTAAGGGGGAGCAGTACTTC. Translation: CASSLPKGEQYF.

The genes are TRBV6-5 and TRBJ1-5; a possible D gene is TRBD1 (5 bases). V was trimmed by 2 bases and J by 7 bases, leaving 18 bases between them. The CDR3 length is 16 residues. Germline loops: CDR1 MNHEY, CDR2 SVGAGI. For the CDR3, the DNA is TGTGCCAGCAGTTACGGTTTTGGGGGGGGGTTACAGCCCCAGCATTTT. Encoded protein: CASSYGFGGGLQPQHF.

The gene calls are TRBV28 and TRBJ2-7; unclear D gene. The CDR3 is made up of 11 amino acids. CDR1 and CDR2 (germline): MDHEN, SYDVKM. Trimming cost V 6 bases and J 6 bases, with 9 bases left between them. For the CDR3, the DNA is TGTGCCAGCAGATGGTCCGGCGAGCAGTACTTC. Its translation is CASRWSGEQYF.

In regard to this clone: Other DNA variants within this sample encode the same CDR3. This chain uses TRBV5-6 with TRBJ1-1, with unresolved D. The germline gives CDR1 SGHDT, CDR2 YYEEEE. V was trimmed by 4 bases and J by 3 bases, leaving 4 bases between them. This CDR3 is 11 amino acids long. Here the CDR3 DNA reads TGTGCCAGCAGCAGGGACACTGAAGCTTTCTTT. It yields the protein CASSRDTEAFF.

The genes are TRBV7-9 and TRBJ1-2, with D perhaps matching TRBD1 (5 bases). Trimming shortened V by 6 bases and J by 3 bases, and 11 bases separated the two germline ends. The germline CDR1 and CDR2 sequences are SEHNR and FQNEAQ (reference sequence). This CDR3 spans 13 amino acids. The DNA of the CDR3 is TGTGCCAGCAGTCATACAGGAGACTATGGCTACACCTTC. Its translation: CASSHTGDYGYTF.

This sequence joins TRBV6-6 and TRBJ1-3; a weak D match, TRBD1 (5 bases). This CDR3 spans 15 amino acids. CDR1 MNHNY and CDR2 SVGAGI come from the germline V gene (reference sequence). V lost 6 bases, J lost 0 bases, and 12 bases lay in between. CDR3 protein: CASRYDSNSGNTIYF. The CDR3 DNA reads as TGTGCCAGCAGGTACGACAGCAACTCTGGAAACACCATATATTTT.

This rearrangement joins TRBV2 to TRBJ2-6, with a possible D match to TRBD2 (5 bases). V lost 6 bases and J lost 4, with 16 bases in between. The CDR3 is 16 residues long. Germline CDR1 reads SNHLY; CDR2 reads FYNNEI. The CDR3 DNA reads TGTGCCAGCAGCCCGATGGGGAGTGCGGGGGCCAACGTCCTGACTTTC. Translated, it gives CASSPMGSAGANVLTF.

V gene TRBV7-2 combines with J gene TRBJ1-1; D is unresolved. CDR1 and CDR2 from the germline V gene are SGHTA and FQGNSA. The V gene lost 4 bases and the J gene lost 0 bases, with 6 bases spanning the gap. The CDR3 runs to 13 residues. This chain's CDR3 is CASSSRMNTEAFF. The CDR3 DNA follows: TGTGCCAGCAGCTCCAGAATGAACACTGAAGCTTTCTTT.

The CDR3: CASSVGVSNTEAFF. CDR3 DNA: TGTGCCAGCAGCGTAGGCGTCAGTAACACTGAAGCTTTCTTT. This chain uses TRBV9 with TRBJ1-1; unclear D gene. The CDR3 extends over 14 amino acids. V was pared by 0 bases and J by 2 bases, with 8 bases between. Germline V CDR1 and CDR2: SGDLS, YYNGEE.